The T cell receptor (beta chain) described here comes from a study of blood T cell repertoires in COVID-19. Germline lookup yields CDR1 ENHRY and CDR2 SYGVKD. This CDR3 comprises 16 residues. V lost 4 bases, J lost 3 bases, and 4 bases stayed unmatched. In its sample, this clone was seen once. Clones were read by immunoSEQ multiplex PCR, and TCRdb kept only the in-frame ones, dropping some. Of fewer than 200,000 clones detected, about 93% appear once; the ten largest clones hold roughly 4.8%. The TCR was taken from a woman in her forties or fifties with acute or convalescent COVID-19. The chain combines TRBV10-3 with TRBJ2-3; 13 nucleotides line up with TRBD2. The specimen sequenced was peripheral blood. The chain's CDR3 is CAISGTSGSITDTQYF. The CDR3 nucleotides are TGTGCCATCAGTGGGACTAGCGGGAGTATAACAGATACGCAGTATTTT.